This section outlines one T cell receptor (beta chain) sequence together with its context. The target antigen is unknown. This sample was taken from a study of cytomegalovirus exposure and HLA in healthy donors. Study-level findings and limits: In a later analysis, TCR beta V- and J-gene trimming was associated with a missense DCLRE1C variant. Most likely, a cluster of highly shared sequence variants arose as a sequencing artifact.

The CDR3 has 18 amino acids. The primer mix had 60 Vbeta and 13 Jbeta primers. Clones were read by immunoSEQ multiplex PCR, and TCRdb kept only the in-frame ones, dropping some. The data hold a few hundred thousand clones, with approximately 83% observed a single time. The chain uses TRBV21-1 and TRBJ2-3; the listed D gene, TRBD2, was not tested against the DNA. TRBV21-1 is described as a pseudogene. Material: PBMCs. The TCR originated in a woman aged 45-65 years in good health and CMV-seropositive. CDR3 sequence reads: CASSKGLAGGPRTDTQYF. CDR3 in DNA: TGTGCCAGCAGCAAGGGACTAGCGGGGGGGCCGCGTACAGATACGCAGTATTTT.